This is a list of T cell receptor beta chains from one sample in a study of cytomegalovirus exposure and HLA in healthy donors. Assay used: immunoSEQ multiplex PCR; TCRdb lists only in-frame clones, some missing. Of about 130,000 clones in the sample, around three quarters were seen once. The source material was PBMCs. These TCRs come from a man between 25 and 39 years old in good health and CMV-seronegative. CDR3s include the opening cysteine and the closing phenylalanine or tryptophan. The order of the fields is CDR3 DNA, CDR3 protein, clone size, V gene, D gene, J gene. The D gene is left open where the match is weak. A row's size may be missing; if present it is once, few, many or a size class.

CDR3 DNA: TGTGCCAGCAGCCTGGGACTAGCGGGACAAGAGACCCAGTACTTC
CDR3 protein: CASSLGLAGQETQYF
clone size: .
V gene: TRBV9
D gene: TRBD2
J gene: TRBJ2-5

CDR3 DNA: TGTGCCAGCAGCCCACTTGGAGGGACCCAGTACTTC
CDR3 protein: CASSPLGGTQYF
clone size: .
V gene: TRBV28
D gene: .
J gene: TRBJ2-5

CDR3 DNA: TGTGCCAGCAGTACAGCCGTGACAGGGGTTTACGAGCAGTACTTC
CDR3 protein: CASSTAVTGVYEQYF
clone size: once
V gene: TRBV28
D gene: TRBD1
J gene: TRBJ2-7

CDR3 DNA: TGTGCCAGCCGGCCCAGCGGAGATTACAATGAGCAGTTCTTC
CDR3 protein: CASRPSGDYNEQFF
clone size: .
V gene: TRBV7-3
D gene: .
J gene: TRBJ2-1

CDR3 DNA: TGTGCCAGAAGCTGTCCCGGGACTAGCGGGAGGGATTACAATGAGCAGTTCTTC
CDR3 protein: CARSCPGTSGRDYNEQFF
clone size: .
V gene: TRBV5-3
D gene: TRBD2
J gene: TRBJ2-1

CDR3 DNA: TGTGCCAGCTCACCGAACTGGACAGGAGGCACCGGGGAGCTGTTTTTT
CDR3 protein: CASSPNWTGGTGELFF
clone size: once
V gene: TRBV18
D gene: TRBD1
J gene: TRBJ2-2

CDR3 DNA: TGTGCCAGCAGTTTCGAGCAGGGGCGCCATGGCTACACCTTC
CDR3 protein: CASSFEQGRHGYTF
clone size: .
V gene: TRBV28
D gene: .
J gene: TRBJ1-2

CDR3 DNA: TGTGCCAGCAGCTTTGGGACTAGCGGGAGTAACAATGAGCAGTTCTTC
CDR3 protein: CASSFGTSGSNNEQFF
clone size: .
V gene: TRBV5-6
D gene: TRBD2
J gene: TRBJ2-1

CDR3 DNA: TGTGCCAGCAGTTTATCCGGACAGGGCTCTCAGCCCCAGCATTTT
CDR3 protein: CASSLSGQGSQPQHF
clone size: .
V gene: TRBV27
D gene: TRBD1
J gene: TRBJ1-5

CDR3 DNA: TGTGCCAGCAGCGTAGACAGGGCAGGCGCTGAAGCTTTCTTT
CDR3 protein: CASSVDRAGAEAFF
clone size: few
V gene: TRBV9
D gene: .
J gene: TRBJ1-1

CDR3 DNA: TGTGCCAGCAGCTTGAGGACTAGCGGGAGTTACAATGAGCAGTTCTTC
CDR3 protein: CASSLRTSGSYNEQFF
clone size: .
V gene: TRBV5-6
D gene: TRBD2
J gene: TRBJ2-1

CDR3 DNA: TGTGCCAGCAGCCAAGATTTGTGGGGGACTAACTATGGCTACCCCTTC
CDR3 protein: CASSQDLWGTNYGYPF
clone size: .
V gene: TRBV4-2
D gene: .
J gene: TRBJ1-2

CDR3 DNA: TGTGCCAGCTCCGATACAAGCACAGATACGCAGTATTTT
CDR3 protein: CASSDTSTDTQYF
clone size: .
V gene: TRBV7-9
D gene: .
J gene: TRBJ2-3

CDR3 DNA: TGTGCCACCAGCTGGGACAGGGAATTCTCTGGAAACACCATATATTTT
CDR3 protein: CATSWDREFSGNTIYF
clone size: .
V gene: TRBV15
D gene: TRBD1
J gene: TRBJ1-3

CDR3 DNA: TGTGCCAGCAGCACAGAGATGGGCACAGATACGCAGTATTTT
CDR3 protein: CASSTEMGTDTQYF
clone size: once
V gene: TRBV5-4
D gene: .
J gene: TRBJ2-3

CDR3 DNA: TGTGCCAGTAGTATCGCAGGCGGGAGCTACGAGCAGTACTTC
CDR3 protein: CASSIAGGSYEQYF
clone size: .
V gene: TRBV19
D gene: TRBD2
J gene: TRBJ2-7